This TCR beta chain was recovered during a study of blood T cell repertoires in COVID-19. Background on the study: T cells, B-cell-depleted T cells, or PBMCs provided the cDNA or gDNA that served as material.

This clone was seen only a few times. The CDR3 runs to 14 residues. Germline trimming cut 2 bases from V and 5 bases from J; bases unmatched to any gene: 6. Germline CDR1 is SGHDT and CDR2 is YYEEEE. In the authors' workflow: How many nucleated cells were present was estimated from reference gene primer amplification. The method was immunoSEQ multiplex PCR; TCRdb's version includes in-frame clones alone and lacks a portion of them. V and J calls and clone size are copied from that table; D and trimming were computed from the DNA. The sample contains a few hundred thousand clones, about 89% of which appear only once.

The specimen was peripheral blood. The clonotype was recovered from a young man with acute or convalescent COVID-19. This chain links TRBV5-6 with TRBJ1-2; 7 bases line up with TRBD1. CDR3 nucleotide sequence: TGTGCCAGCAGCTTCCGGGACAGAGCTTATGGCTACACCTTC. Translating it yields CASSFRDRAYGYTF.